This T cell receptor beta chain was recorded in a study of T cell responses to AZD1222 COVID-19 vaccine. Study observations and caveats: Just six people given AZD1222 tested seropositive at baseline. Along spike, vaccine-associated CD4 TCRs were found throughout, with dominance at 160-218 and 743-854. Nearly half of the spike-specific TCRs reportedly recognize variant regions that carry no mutations.

This clone showed up just once. The antigen is unknown. From germline, CDR1 is SQVTM and CDR2 ANQGSEA. V lost 6 bases and J lost 3, with 17 bases in between. This CDR3 has 14 residues. Method: immunoSEQ multiplex PCR; TCRdb's copy keeps in-frame clones and lacks some. The table records roughly 100,000 clones, more than 70% of them present only once. The receptor's source is an adult in good health. V and J are TRBV29-1 and TRBJ1-1; D may be TRBD1 (6 bases). The source was peripheral blood, collected on day 0 of AZD1222 vaccination. In DNA form, the CDR3 reads TGCAGCGTCGTTGAGTTTGACAGGTACACTGAAGCTTTCTTT. Amino acids: CSVVEFDRYTEAFF.